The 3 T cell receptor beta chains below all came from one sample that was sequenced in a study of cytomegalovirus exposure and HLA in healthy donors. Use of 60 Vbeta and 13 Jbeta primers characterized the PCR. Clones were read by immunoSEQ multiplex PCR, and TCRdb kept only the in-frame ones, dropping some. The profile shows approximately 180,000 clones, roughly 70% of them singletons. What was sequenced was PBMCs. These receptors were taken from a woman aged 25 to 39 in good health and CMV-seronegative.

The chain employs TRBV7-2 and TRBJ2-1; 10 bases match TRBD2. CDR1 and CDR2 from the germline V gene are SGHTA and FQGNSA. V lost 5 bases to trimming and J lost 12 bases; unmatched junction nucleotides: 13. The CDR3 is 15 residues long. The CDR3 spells CASSQWGTSEFVQFF. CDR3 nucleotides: TGTGCCAGCAGCCAATGGGGGACTAGCGAATTTGTGCAGTTCTTC.

The CDR3: CASSRGQGVLTF. The CDR3 DNA is TGCGCCAGCAGCCGTGGACAGGGGGTCCTGACTTTC. The J gene is TRBJ2-6, the V gene TRBV4-1, with 9 bases identical to TRBD1. This CDR3 is built from 12 residues. In germline, CDR1 is MGHRA, CDR2 YSYEKL. V lost 4 bases, J lost 13 bases, and 2 bases stayed unmatched.

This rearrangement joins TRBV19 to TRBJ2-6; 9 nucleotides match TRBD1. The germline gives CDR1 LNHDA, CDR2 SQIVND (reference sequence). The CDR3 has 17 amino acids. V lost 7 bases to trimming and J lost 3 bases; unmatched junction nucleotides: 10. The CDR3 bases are TGTGCCAGTACCGGTACAGGGGGCCTAAGTGGGGCCAACGTCCTGACTTTC. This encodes CASTGTGGLSGANVLTF.